The next 21 T cell receptor beta chains were all read from a single sample in a study of CD4+ T cells in melanoma. Assay used: immunoSEQ multiplex PCR; TCRdb lists only in-frame clones, some missing. The profile covers about 18,000 clones, with 80% to 90% appearing a single time and 5.1% taken by the ten largest. The specimen sequenced was cells from a culture (not recorded whether cultured in vitro). Receptors were obtained from a human donor with melanoma.

The chain employs TRBV18 and TRBJ1-1; D perhaps matches TRBD1 (6 bases). Germline CDR1 KGHSH, CDR2 LQKENI. The V gene lost 0 bases and the J gene lost 1 base, with 9 bases spanning the gap. The CDR3 loop spans 15 amino acids. CDR3 loop: CASSPPGTSNTEAFF. CDR3 coding DNA: TGTGCCAGCTCACCACCTGGGACATCGAACACTGAAGCTTTCTTT.

This rearrangement joins TRBV9 to TRBJ2-5; D may be TRBD2 (6 bases). Germline V lookup: CDR1 SGDLS, CDR2 YYNGEE. Between the trimmed V and J ends, which lost 4 bases and 5 bases, there was a span of 12 bases. CDR3 length equals 13 residues. The chain's CDR3 is CASSPRGRETQYF. In DNA, the CDR3 is TGTGCCAGCAGCCCCCGGGGGAGGGAGACCCAGTACTTC.

This rearrangement joins TRBV6-6 to TRBJ1-2; D uncertain. V was trimmed by 0 bases and J by 0 bases, leaving 5 bases between them. This CDR3 has 14 residues. Germline V gene lookup returns CDR1 MNHNY and CDR2 SVGAGI (reference sequence). The CDR3 DNA is TGTGCCAGCAGTTACTCAGAAGCTAACTATGGCTACACCTTC. Amino acid sequence: CASSYSEANYGYTF.

This clone was observed a handful of times. This rearrangement joins TRBV6-1 to TRBJ1-3; D is possibly TRBD1 (6 bases). Germline V gene data show CDR1 as MNHNS and CDR2 as SASEGT. V was cut by 7 bases and J by 6 bases, with 16 bases left in between. The CDR3 has 14 amino acids. The CDR3 sequence is CASTPGTRTNTIYF. CDR3 DNA sequence: TGTGCCAGCACCCCCGGGACAAGGACAAACACCATATATTTT.

The gene calls are TRBV16 and TRBJ1-2; no firm D call. The CDR3 spans 13 residues. Germline lookup yields CDR1 KGHSY and CDR2 FQNENV. V lost 1 base and J 13 bases, leaving 16 bases between the germline ends. The CDR3 loop is CASSQFAGGMSTF. CDR3 nucleotide sequence: TGTGCCAGCAGCCAATTCGCCGGAGGGATGAGCACCTTC.

The chain has TRBV9 and TRBJ2-6; the D gene could be TRBD1 or TRBD2 (5 bases each). Germline lookup yields CDR1 SGDLS and CDR2 YYNGEE. V shed 5 bases and J shed 0 bases, with 15 bases lying between them. The CDR3 totals 17 residues. CDR3 nucleotides: TGTGCCAGCAGTCGCCGGGACGGACGCTCTGGGGCCAACGTCCTGACTTTC. Amino acid sequence: CASSRRDGRSGANVLTF.

The J gene is TRBJ1-5, the V gene TRBV2; 8 bases map to TRBD1. The CDR3 has 14 residues. Looked up from germline, CDR1 is SNHLY and CDR2 is FYNNEI. V gave up 6 bases and J gave up 3 bases; unmatched junction bases: 4. CDR3 loop: CASSGTGYNQPQHF. The CDR3 DNA reads TGTGCCAGCAGCGGGACAGGCTACAATCAGCCCCAGCATTTT. The complete variable domain, with remaining parts taken from reference TRBV2 and TRBJ1-5, reads EPEVTQTPSHQVTQMGQEVILRCVPISNHLYFYWYRQILGQKVEFLVSFYNNEISEKSEIFDDQFSVERPDGSNFTLKIRSTKLEDSAMYFCASSGTGYNQPQHFGDGTRLSIL.

This clone was seen once. This chain uses TRBV2 with TRBJ1-4; TRBD1 might be the D (5 bases). CDR1 SNHLY and CDR2 FYNNEI come from the germline V gene. Trimming removed 8 bases from V and 10 bases from J, with 14 bases in between. The CDR3 is 12 residues long. In nucleotides, the CDR3 is TGTGCCAGCTCGTTGGACACCCTAAAACTGTTTTTT. This codes for CASSLDTLKLFF.

CDR3 sequence reads: CSVLPSETQYF. CDR3 bases: TGCAGCGTTTTACCTTCGGAGACCCAGTACTTC. The chain employs TRBV29-1 and TRBJ2-5; D not certain. The CDR3 sequence is 11 residues long. Germline CDR1 and CDR2: SQVTM and ANQGSEA. Trimming shortened V by 5 bases and J by 5 bases, and 9 bases separated the two germline ends.

This chain links TRBV9 with TRBJ2-7; perhaps D is TRBD1 or TRBD2 (6 bases each). The V and J ends lost 0 bases and 6 bases respectively, with 13 bases between them. Per germline, CDR1 SGDLS and CDR2 YYNGEE. This CDR3 has 14 residues. CDR3 nucleotide sequence: TGTGCCAGCAGCGTAGGGGGGGCCCTAGTCGAGCAGTACTTC. Its protein is CASSVGGALVEQYF.

The chain carries TRBV15 and TRBJ1-5; D is unresolved. Trimming cost V 1 base and J 11 bases, with 18 bases left between them. The CDR3 loop spans 15 amino acids. Germline CDR1 and CDR2: LNHNV and YYDKDF (reference sequence). The CDR3 DNA follows: TGTGCCACCAGCAGAGTAGGCCAGGTGGGGTCGGCCCAGCATTTT. This sequence encodes CATSRVGQVGSAQHF.

The chain is built from TRBV6-5 and TRBJ1-6; 12 nucleotides match TRBD1. In germline, CDR1 is MNHEY, CDR2 SVGAGI. The V gene end was trimmed by 5 bases and the J gene end by 8 bases; junction bases not matched to a gene: 4. This CDR3 has 15 amino acids. Here the CDR3 reads CASSGDRGLYSPLHF. The CDR3 DNA is TGTGCCAGCAGTGGGGACAGGGGGCTTTATTCACCCCTCCACTTT.

J is TRBJ2-4 and V is TRBV4-1; D may be TRBD1 or TRBD2 (5 bases each). The ends were cut back, 0 bases at V and 6 bases at J, with 18 bases in the middle. This CDR3 has 17 amino acids. CDR1 MGHRA and CDR2 YSYEKL come from the germline V gene. The CDR3 region is CASSQDLVGVRGNIQYF. In DNA form, the CDR3 reads TGCGCCAGCAGCCAAGATCTCGTGGGGGTGCGTGGAAACATTCAGTACTTC.

The CDR3 DNA reads TGCGCCAGCAGCTTGGCGAAGCCGGGACAGGCCTACGAGCAGTACTTC. Its protein product is CASSLAKPGQAYEQYF. The chain employs TRBV5-1 and TRBJ2-7; 8 bases match TRBD1. CDR3 length: 16 residues. The trim removed 0 bases at V and 2 bases at J, leaving 7 bases unmatched. Germline values: CDR1 SGHRS, CDR2 YFSETQ.

CDR3 sequence (DNA): TGTGCCAGCAGCCCGCGGGACAGATCCTACGAGCAGTACTTC. Its protein product is CASSPRDRSYEQYF. The gene calls are TRBV7-6 and TRBJ2-7, with D tentatively TRBD1 (7 bases). Germline CDR1 reads SGHVS; CDR2 reads FNYEAQ. Between the trimmed V and J ends, which lost 5 bases and 1 base, there was a span of 12 bases. The CDR3 is 14 residues long.

This clone has just a few counts. This chain links TRBV7-2 with TRBJ1-1; D call uncertain. V was clipped by 5 bases and J by 4 bases, with 8 bases between them. Germline-derived CDR1 and CDR2 are SGHTA and FQGNSA. This CDR3 spans 12 amino acids. CDR3 loop: CASSPQRTEAFF. CDR3 coding DNA: TGTGCCAGCAGCCCTCAGCGCACTGAAGCTTTCTTT.

V gene TRBV11-2 combines with J gene TRBJ2-5, with TRBD2 as a possible D gene (6 bases). The CDR3 is made up of 15 amino acids. CDR1 and CDR2 (germline): SGHAT, FQNNGV. Between the trimmed V and J ends, which lost 5 bases and 5 bases, there was a span of 18 bases. CDR3 in amino acids: CASSGPGTLSETQYF. DNA for the CDR3: TGTGCCAGCAGCGGCCCCGGGACTTTGTCCGAGACCCAGTACTTC.

The chain recombines TRBV7-6 with TRBJ1-5; no clear D gene. This CDR3 spans 17 amino acids. The V end was cut by 0 bases, the J end by 2 bases, with 14 bases between. Germline V gives CDR1 SGHVS, CDR2 FNYEAQ. The CDR3 spells CASSLAHGPRGNQPQHF. Written as DNA, the CDR3 is TGTGCCAGCAGCTTAGCGCACGGGCCGAGGGGCAATCAGCCCCAGCATTTT. Supplemented by reference TRBV7-6 and TRBJ1-5, the full variable domain reads GAGVSQSPRYKVTKRGQDVALRCDPISGHVSLYWYRQALGQGPEFLTYFNYEAQQDKSGLPNDRFSAERPEGSISTLTIQRTEQRDSAMYRCASSLAHGPRGNQPQHFGDGTRLSIL.

This chain connects TRBV19 to TRBJ2-7; a weak D match, TRBD1 (5 bases). CDR3 length: 14 residues. Germline-derived CDR1 and CDR2 are LNHDA and SQIVND (reference sequence). Trimming pared 3 bases from V and 4 bases from J, leaving 13 bases between. The CDR3 region is CASSIADRTYEQYF. The CDR3 nucleotides are TGTGCCAGTAGTATTGCTGACAGAACGTACGAGCAGTACTTC.

The V gene is TRBV27, the J gene TRBJ2-2; 9 nucleotides agree with TRBD1. V gave up 7 bases and J gave up 6 bases; unmatched junction bases: 9. Per the germline V gene, CDR1 is MNHEY and CDR2 is SMNVEV (reference sequence). This CDR3 is built from 15 residues. The CDR3 sequence: CASKRQGVSSGELFF. The DNA for the CDR3 is TGTGCCAGCAAGCGACAGGGGGTTTCATCCGGGGAGCTGTTTTTT.

The chain couples TRBV2 to TRBJ2-1; the D gene is possibly TRBD2 (5 bases). Germline CDR1 SNHLY, CDR2 FYNNEI. The CDR3 extends over 14 amino acids. V lost 7 bases to trimming and J lost 0 bases, with 10 bases between them. Written as DNA, the CDR3 is TGTGCCAGCAATGGGAGAAGCTCCTACAATGAGCAGTTCTTC. As protein: CASNGRSSYNEQFF.